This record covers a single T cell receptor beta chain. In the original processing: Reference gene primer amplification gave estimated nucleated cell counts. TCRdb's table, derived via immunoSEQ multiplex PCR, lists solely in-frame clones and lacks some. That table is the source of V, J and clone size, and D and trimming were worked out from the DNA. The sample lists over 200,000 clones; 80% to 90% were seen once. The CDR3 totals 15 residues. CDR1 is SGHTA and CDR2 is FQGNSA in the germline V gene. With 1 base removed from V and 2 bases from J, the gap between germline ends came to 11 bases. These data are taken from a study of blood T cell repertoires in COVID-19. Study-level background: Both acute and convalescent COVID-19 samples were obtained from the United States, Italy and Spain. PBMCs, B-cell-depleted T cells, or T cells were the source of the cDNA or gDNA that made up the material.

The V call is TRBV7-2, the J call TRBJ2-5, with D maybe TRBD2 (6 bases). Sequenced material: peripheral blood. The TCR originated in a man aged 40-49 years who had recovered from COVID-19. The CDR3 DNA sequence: TGTGCCAGCAGCTTAGTCGGACTACCTCAAGAGACCCAGTACTTC. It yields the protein CASSLVGLPQETQYF.